The clone carrying this T cell receptor beta chain showed up just a few times. As yet, its antigen is unknown. This sample was included in a study of tumor-infiltrating lymphocytes in localized non-small cell lung cancer. Study-wide results and limits: TCR sequencing covered a subset of patients with enough tissue. Tumor T-cell fraction from TCR sequencing was not associated with recurrence-free survival (p = 0.61). Different pieces of the same tissue went to different assays, confounding technical variation with intratumor heterogeneity. Higher tumor T cell infiltration than in uninvolved lung was supported by TCRbeta sequencing.

The method was immunoSEQ multiplex PCR; TCRdb's version includes in-frame clones alone and lacks a portion of them. The data hold about 15,000 clones, with about three quarters observed a single time. The CDR3 runs 12 residues. The V gene's germline CDR1 is KGHSH and CDR2 LQKENI. With 2 bases removed from V and 5 bases from J, the gap between germline ends came to 6 bases. The rearrangement links TRBV18 to TRBJ1-2; D is uncertain. The source of this sequence is a human donor with non-small cell lung cancer. Sequencing was performed on lung tumor tissue. The CDR3 nucleotides read TGTGCCAGCTCACCAGAAAATTATGGCTACACCTTC. This codes for CASSPENYGYTF.